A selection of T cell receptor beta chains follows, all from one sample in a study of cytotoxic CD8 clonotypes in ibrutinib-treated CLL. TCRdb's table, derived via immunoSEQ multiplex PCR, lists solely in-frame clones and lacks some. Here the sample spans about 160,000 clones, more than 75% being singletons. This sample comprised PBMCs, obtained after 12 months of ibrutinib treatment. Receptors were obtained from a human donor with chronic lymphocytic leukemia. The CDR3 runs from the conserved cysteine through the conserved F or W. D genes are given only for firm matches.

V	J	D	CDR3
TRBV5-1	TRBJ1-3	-	CASSYSGNTIYF
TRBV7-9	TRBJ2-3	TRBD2	CASSLMSGGATDTQYF
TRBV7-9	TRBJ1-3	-	CASSRGRPGNTIYF
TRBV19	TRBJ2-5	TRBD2	CASSKVWTSGTTKTQYF
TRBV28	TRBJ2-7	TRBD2	CASSTNSGTSRYEQYF
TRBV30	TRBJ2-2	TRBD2	CAWSVSGTSEPGELFF
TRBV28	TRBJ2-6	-	CASKDGGRSYSSGANVLTF
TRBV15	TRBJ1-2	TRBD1	CATSRSDRGWGGYTF
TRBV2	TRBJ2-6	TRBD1	CASSARQGARGANVLTF
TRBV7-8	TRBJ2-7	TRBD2	CASSSNPGLVLYF
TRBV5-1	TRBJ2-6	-	CASRRLGANVLTF
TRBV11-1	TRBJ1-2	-	CASSLGPVSNYGYTF
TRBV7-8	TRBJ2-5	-	CASSLQSVETQYF
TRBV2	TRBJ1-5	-	CASSVVGQGNQPQHF
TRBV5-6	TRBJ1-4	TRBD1	CASRPSGTGREKLFF
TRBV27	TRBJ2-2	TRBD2	CASSFFSGRANTGELFF
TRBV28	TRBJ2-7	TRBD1	CASSEDYRGTYEQYF
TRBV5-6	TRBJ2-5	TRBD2	CASSSLLTRAGETQYF
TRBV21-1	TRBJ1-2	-	CARDPSVNYGYTF
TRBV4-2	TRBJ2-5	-	CASSRFEAPPGTQYF
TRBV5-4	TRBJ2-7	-	CASSPGGTASYEQYF
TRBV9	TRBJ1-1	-	CASSVGSSEAFF
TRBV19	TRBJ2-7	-	CASSPTSYEQYF
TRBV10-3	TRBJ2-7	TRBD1	CAISPTGGRYEQYF
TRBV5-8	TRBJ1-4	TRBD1	CASSGGQADEKLFF
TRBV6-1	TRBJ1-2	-	CASGKQRNYGYTF
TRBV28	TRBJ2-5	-	CASSFGGQGKETQYF
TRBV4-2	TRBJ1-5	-	CASSRSGEDILLNQPQHF
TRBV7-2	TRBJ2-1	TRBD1	CASSLDRGGYNEQFF
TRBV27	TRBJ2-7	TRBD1	CASLTGGHPPNYEQYF
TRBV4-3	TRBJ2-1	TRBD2	CASSQEELAGEENPRYNEQFF
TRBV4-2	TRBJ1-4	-	CASSQDAPPTNEKLFF
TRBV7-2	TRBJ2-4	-	CASSPRQGGIQYF
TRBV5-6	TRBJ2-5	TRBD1	CASSGRTGGYEETQYF
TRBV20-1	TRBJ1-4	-	CSALVGEKLFF
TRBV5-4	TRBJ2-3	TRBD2	CASSLDGGSTDTQYF
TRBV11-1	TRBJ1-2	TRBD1	CASSGTGYGYTF
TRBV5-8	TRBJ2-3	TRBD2	CASSLSLTSGGGDTQYF
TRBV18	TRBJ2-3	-	CASSRPGSDTQYF
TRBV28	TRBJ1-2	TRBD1	CASSRNGQVNYGYTF
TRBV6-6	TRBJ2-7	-	CASIDRLSYEQYF
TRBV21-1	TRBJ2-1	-	CASSTTTSGTYNEQFF
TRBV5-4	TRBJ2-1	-	CASSRAGSNEQFF
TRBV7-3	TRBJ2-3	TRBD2	CASSLTVGLAVDTQYF
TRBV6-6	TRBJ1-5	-	CASTRDTSNQPQHF
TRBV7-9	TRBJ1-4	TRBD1	CASSLTGGSGGKLFF
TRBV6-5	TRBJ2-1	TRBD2	CASSFSGSGGDEQFF
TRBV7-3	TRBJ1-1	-	CASSSSTGTEAFF
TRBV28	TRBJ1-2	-	CASTTDGRHGYTF
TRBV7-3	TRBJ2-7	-	CASSQGAAYEQYF
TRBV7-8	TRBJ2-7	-	CASSLSMIAYEQYF
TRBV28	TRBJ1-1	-	CASRRLQGNTEAFF
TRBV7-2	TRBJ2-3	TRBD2	CASNGLVGSYGTDTQYF
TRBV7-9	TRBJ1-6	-	CASSAGVNSPLHF
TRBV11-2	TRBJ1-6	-	CASSSPREGRSSPLHF
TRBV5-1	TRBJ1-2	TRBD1	CASSLGGDRADYGYTF
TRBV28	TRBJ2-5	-	CASSSVRRETQYF
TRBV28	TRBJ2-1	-	CASSLSDSYQDEQFF
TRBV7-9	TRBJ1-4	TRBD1	CASGPRGRRDEKLFF
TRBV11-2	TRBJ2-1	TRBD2	CASSLRLAGDNEQFF